Listed here are 10 T cell receptor beta chains from one sample, sequenced in a study of CD8 T cells in Susac syndrome. Random-hexamer reverse transcription was applied to roughly 0.5 to 1 ug RNA. In TCRdb, the immunoSEQ multiplex PCR reads were re-called with MiXCR into one record per CDR3 protein. The data contain a few hundred thousand distinct CDR3 sequences, around 91% of them singletons. Source material: CD8+ T cells from PBMCs. All receptors come from a human donor with multiple sclerosis.

This clonotype was recorded once. The chain joins TRBV12-5 to TRBJ2-3; TRBD1 aligns across 8 bases. CDR3 length: 15 residues. Germline assignment: CDR1 LGHNT and CDR2 FRNRAP. Trimming cost V 7 bases and J 2 bases; bases outside gene matches: 8. The CDR3 coding sequence is TGTGCTAGTGACTCCGGGACAGGCGTCACAGATACGCAGTATTTT. Amino acids: CASDSGTGVTDTQYF.

This chain connects TRBV20-1 to TRBJ2-1; D might be TRBD2 (5 bases). The CDR3 spans 16 residues. Germline V gene sequence: CDR1 DFQATT, CDR2 SNEGSKA (reference sequence). V lost 0 bases, J lost 0 bases, and 12 bases lay in between. CDR3 DNA: TGCAGTGCTAGAGATATGGCGGGTAGCTCCTACAATGAGCAGTTCTTC. Residues: CSARDMAGSSYNEQFF.

The chain employs TRBV13 and TRBJ2-7, with D perhaps matching TRBD1 or TRBD2 (5 bases each). Germline CDR1 and CDR2: PRHDT and FYEKMQ (reference sequence). Trimming cost V 5 bases and J 3 bases, with 20 bases left between them. The CDR3 consists of 16 residues. The CDR3 DNA reads TGTGCCAGCAGCCGGAGAACCGGGACCGAAAACTACGAGCAGTACTTC. Translation gives CASSRRTGTENYEQYF.

The V and J genes are TRBV7-8 and TRBJ2-3, with TRBD2 matching 9 bases. Germline CDR1 and CDR2: SGHVS and FQNEAQ. The J segment lost 2 bases and the V segment lost 0 bases, leaving 6 bases of the junction unmatched. The CDR3 length is 17 residues. The CDR3 is CASSLATSGIITDTQYF. CDR3 DNA sequence: TGTGCCAGCAGCTTAGCGACTAGCGGCATCATCACAGATACGCAGTATTTT. Drawing the rest from reference TRBV7-8 and TRBJ2-3, the complete variable domain is GAGVSQSPRYKVAKRGQDVALRCDPISGHVSLFWYQQALGQGPEFLTYFQNEAQLDKSGLPSDRFFAERPEGSVSTLKIQRTQQEDSAVYLCASSLATSGIITDTQYFGPGTRLTVL.

V usage is TRBV27 and J usage is TRBJ2-7; 7 bases are a match to TRBD1. Germline V gene lookup returns CDR1 MNHEY and CDR2 SMNVEV (reference sequence). Trimming at V came to 6 bases and at J to 3 bases, leaving 2 bases not matched to a gene. The CDR3 is made up of 12 amino acids. The CDR3 DNA sequence: TGTGCCAGCAGGGGGACAGTCTACGAGCAGTACTTC. It yields the protein CASRGTVYEQYF.

This chain uses TRBV18 with TRBJ2-7, with TRBD2 matching 7 bases. CDR3 length: 15 residues. After removal of 1 base from V and 7 bases from J, the junction contained 10 bases not matched to a gene. Per the germline V gene, CDR1 is KGHSH and CDR2 is LQKENI. The CDR3 spells CASSPLGGRADEQYF. The CDR3 bases are TGTGCCAGCTCACCACTGGGTGGGAGGGCCGATGAGCAGTACTTC.

This clonotype has just a few counts. The chain joins TRBV5-5 to TRBJ2-5, with TRBD1 matching 7 bases. CDR1 SGHKS and CDR2 YYEKEE come from the germline V gene (reference sequence). Trimming took 0 bases from V and 5 from J; bases not matched to a gene: 4. The CDR3 is 14 amino acids. The CDR3 reads CASSLEGGRETQYF. In DNA, the CDR3 is TGTGCCAGCAGCTTGGAAGGGGGCCGGGAGACCCAGTACTTC.

J is TRBJ2-2 and V is TRBV6-6, with D possibly matching TRBD1 (5 bases). The V gene's germline CDR1 is MNHNY and CDR2 SVGAGI (reference sequence). The CDR3 has 12 amino acids. Trimming took off 10 bases at V and 1 base at J, with 7 bases between the two ends. The CDR3 spells CAIGQNTGELFF. In DNA form, the CDR3 reads TGTGCCATCGGACAGAACACCGGGGAGCTGTTTTTT.

This chain connects TRBV28 to TRBJ2-3, with a weak D call TRBD1 (6 bases). CDR1 MDHEN and CDR2 SYDVKM come from the germline V gene. CDR3 length: 15 amino acids. Trimming left V 6 bases short and J 1 base short, with 14 bases between. CDR3 in DNA: TGTGCCAGCAGCCTTAGGACAGTTGGCACAGATACGCAGTATTTT. Encoded protein: CASSLRTVGTDTQYF. The full variable domain, in which reference TRBV28 and TRBJ2-3 provide the parts outside the CDR3, is DVKVTQSSRYLVKRTGEKVFLECVQDMDHENMFWYRQDPGLGLRLIYFSYDVKMKEKGDIPEGYSVSREKKERFSLILESASTNQTSMYLCASSLRTVGTDTQYFGPGTRLTVL.

The gene calls are TRBV7-8 and TRBJ1-1; D call uncertain. The germline gives CDR1 SGHVS, CDR2 FQNEAQ. The CDR3 is 12 residues long. V lost 8 bases to trimming and J lost 5 bases, with 12 bases between them. CDR3 sequence (DNA): TGTGCCAGCTCGGACGTGGGTACTGAAGCTTTCTTT. Its protein product is CASSDVGTEAFF.